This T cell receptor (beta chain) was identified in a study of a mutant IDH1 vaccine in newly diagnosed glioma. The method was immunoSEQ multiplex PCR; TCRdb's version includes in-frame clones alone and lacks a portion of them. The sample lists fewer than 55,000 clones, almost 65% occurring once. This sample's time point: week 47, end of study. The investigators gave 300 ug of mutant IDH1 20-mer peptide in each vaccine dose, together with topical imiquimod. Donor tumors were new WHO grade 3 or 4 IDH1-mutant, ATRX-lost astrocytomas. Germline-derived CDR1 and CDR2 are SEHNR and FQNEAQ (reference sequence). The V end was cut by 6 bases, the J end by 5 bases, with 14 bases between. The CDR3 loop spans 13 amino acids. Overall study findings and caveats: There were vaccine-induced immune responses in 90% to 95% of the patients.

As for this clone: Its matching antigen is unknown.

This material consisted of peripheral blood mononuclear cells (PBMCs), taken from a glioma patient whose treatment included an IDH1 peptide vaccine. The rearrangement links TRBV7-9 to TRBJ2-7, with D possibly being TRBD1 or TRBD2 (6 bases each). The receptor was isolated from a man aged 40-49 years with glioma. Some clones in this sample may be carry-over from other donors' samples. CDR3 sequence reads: CASSRPGANEQYF. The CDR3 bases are TGTGCCAGCAGTCGGCCGGGGGCAAACGAGCAGTACTTC.